The 17 T cell receptor beta chains given below trace back to one sample, sequenced in a study of CD8 T cells in Susac syndrome. The authors reverse transcribed roughly 0.45 to 1 ug RNA with random hexamers. TCRdb independently ran MiXCR on the immunoSEQ multiplex PCR reads; one entry per CDR3 protein. This repertoire shows some 130,000 distinct CDR3 sequences, 80% to 85% found once; its top ten account for roughly 0.53%. Sequenced input: CD8+ T cells from PBMCs. These receptors were obtained from a human donor with multiple sclerosis.

The CDR3 here is CSARDPASGYYNEQFF. The CDR3 bases are TGCAGTGCTAGAGATCCGGCTAGCGGCTACTACAATGAGCAGTTCTTC. This chain uses TRBV20-1 with TRBJ2-1, with 7 nucleotides matching TRBD2. CDR1 is DFQATT and CDR2 is SNEGSKA in the germline V gene (reference sequence). This CDR3 is built from 16 residues. Trimming took 0 bases from V and 3 from J; bases not matched to a gene: 8.

V and J are TRBV7-9 and TRBJ2-1; TRBD1 agrees at 9 bases. The CDR3 is 14 residues long. J gave up 8 bases and V 5 bases, and 7 bases lay outside the gene matches. Germline-derived CDR1 and CDR2 are SEHNR and FQNEAQ (reference sequence). The CDR3 protein is CASSIPGQGHEQFF. In DNA, the CDR3 is TGTGCCAGCAGCATCCCGGGACAGGGTCATGAGCAGTTCTTC.

The rearrangement joins TRBV5-4 to TRBJ1-1; D is uncertain. V shed 0 bases and J shed 1 base, with 10 bases lying between them. Germline lookup yields CDR1 SGHNT and CDR2 YYREEE (reference sequence). This CDR3 comprises 15 residues. This CDR3 is CASSLGQAGNTEAFF. CDR3 coding DNA: TGTGCCAGCAGCTTGGGGCAGGCCGGGAACACTGAAGCTTTCTTT.

The genes are TRBV30 and TRBJ2-1, with D possibly TRBD1 on 6 matching bases. The CDR3 sequence is 15 residues long. The germline CDR1 and CDR2 sequences are GTSNPN and SVGIG (reference sequence). The germline V and J ends were trimmed by 4 bases and 10 bases, with 23 bases remaining between them. CDR3 in DNA: TGTGCCTGGAATGTCCTGGGCTACAGGGCCAGGGAGCAGTTCTTC. Translating it yields CAWNVLGYRAREQFF.

This clonotype has only a few counts. The V gene is TRBV6-2 or TRBV6-3, the J gene TRBJ1-1; D gene uncertain. CDR3 size: 14 residues. The germline V and J ends were trimmed by 2 bases and 2 bases, with 9 bases remaining between them. Germline loops: CDR1 MNHEY, CDR2 SVGEGT. CDR3 amino acids: CASSYASANTEAFF. The CDR3 nucleotides are TGTGCCAGCAGTTACGCCTCGGCTAACACTGAAGCTTTCTTT.

This clonotype was seen more than once but under ten times. The chain carries TRBV4-3 and TRBJ2-3, with unresolved D. The V gene lost 0 bases and the J gene lost 2 bases, with 12 bases spanning the gap. The CDR3 length is 16 residues. Looked up from germline, CDR1 is LGHNA and CDR2 is YSLEER. As DNA, the CDR3 is TGCGCCAGCAGCCAAGATGGCTCGCTCGCCACAGATACGCAGTATTTT. Residues: CASSQDGSLATDTQYF.

The genes are TRBV29-1 and TRBJ2-5; TRBD2 is a possible D gene (6 bases). Between the trimmed V and J ends, which lost 3 bases and 3 bases, there was a span of 11 bases. Germline V gene lookup returns CDR1 SQVTM and CDR2 ANQGSEA. The CDR3 is 13 residues long. The CDR3 loop reads CSVEERLEETQYF. As DNA, the CDR3 is TGCAGCGTTGAGGAGCGACTAGAAGAGACCCAGTACTTC.

In its sample, this clonotype was seen once. The J gene is TRBJ2-3, the V gene TRBV10-3; 8 positions agree with TRBD2. This CDR3 has 13 amino acids. The germline gives CDR1 ENHRY, CDR2 SYGVKD. Trimming took 8 bases from V and 0 from J; bases not matched to a gene: 1. The chain's CDR3 is CAIAGGSTDTQYF. CDR3 DNA sequence: TGTGCCATCGCGGGGGGAAGCACAGATACGCAGTATTTT.

The genes are TRBV12-3 or TRBV12-4 and TRBJ2-1; D may be TRBD2 (6 bases). The V and J ends lost 1 base and 8 bases respectively, with 27 bases between them. The CDR3 runs to 19 residues. The CDR3 spells CASSLGLLAPPKSGHEQFF. The CDR3 DNA reads TGTGCCAGCAGTTTAGGGCTCCTAGCGCCACCCAAAAGCGGGCATGAGCAGTTCTTC.

This clonotype was recorded only once. The chain has TRBV20-1 and TRBJ2-1; TRBD2 agrees at 8 bases. The CDR3 runs to 16 residues. J was trimmed by 6 bases and V by 3 bases; bases with no gene match: 13. From germline, CDR1 is DFQATT and CDR2 SNEGSKA (reference sequence). In nucleotides, the CDR3 is TGCAGTGCTAGCAACGGACTAGCTACATCCCTCAATGAGCAGTTCTTC. It encodes CSASNGLATSLNEQFF.

The genes are TRBV7-2 and TRBJ2-1, with TRBD2 matching over 10 bases. Germline assignment: CDR1 SGHTA and CDR2 FQGNSA. The ends lost 4 bases at V and 0 bases at J; junction bases unmatched: 6. The CDR3 is 17 residues long. The CDR3 region has the DNA TGTGCCAGCAGCTGGGGACTAGCGCCCAGCTCCTACAATGAGCAGTTCTTC. Its translation: CASSWGLAPSSYNEQFF.

The chain links TRBV20-1 to TRBJ2-1, with unresolved D. CDR1 is DFQATT and CDR2 is SNEGSKA in the germline V gene (reference sequence). V shed 5 bases and J shed 4 bases, with 15 bases lying between them. The length of the CDR3 is 14 residues. The CDR3 DNA follows: TGCAGTGCTTACCGGATTAGAACGTACAATGAGCAGTTCTTC. It codes for CSAYRIRTYNEQFF.

The CDR3 region has the DNA TGTGCCAGTAGTGACGAAACAGAATCCTACGAGCAGTACTTC. It codes for CASSDETESYEQYF. This rearrangement joins TRBV19 to TRBJ2-7; D remains unclear. The germline V gene encodes CDR1 LNHDA and CDR2 SQIVND (reference sequence). This CDR3 region has 14 residues. V lost 5 bases and J lost 1, with 12 bases in between. Using reference TRBV19 and TRBJ2-7 for the parts outside the CDR3, the full variable domain is DGGITQSPKYLFRKEGQNVTLSCEQNLNHDAMYWYRQDPGQGLRLIYYSQIVNDFQKGDIAEGYSVSREKKESFPLTVTSAQKNPTAFYLCASSDETESYEQYFGPGTRLTVT.

This clonotype showed up just once. This CDR3 is CATSDLAGDGYTF. CDR3 nucleotide sequence: TGTGCCACCAGTGACCTGGCGGGGGACGGCTACACCTTC. The rearrangement joins TRBV24-1 to TRBJ1-2; D perhaps matches TRBD1 (5 bases). Trimming pared 4 bases from V and 8 bases from J, leaving 13 bases between. Germline V lookup: CDR1 KGHDR, CDR2 SFDVKD. There are 13 residues in the CDR3.

The rearrangement uses TRBV12-3 or TRBV12-4 and TRBJ2-1; TRBD1 is a possible D gene (6 bases). The germline V and J ends were trimmed by 7 bases and 5 bases, with 12 bases remaining between them. This CDR3 has 13 amino acids. The DNA for the CDR3 is TGTGCCAGCAACACAGGGTTCGACAATGAGCAGTTCTTC. It yields the protein CASNTGFDNEQFF.

The chain couples TRBV24-1 to TRBJ2-3, with D unresolved. Trimming took 5 bases from V and 5 from J, leaving 10 bases between them. Germline values: CDR1 KGHDR, CDR2 SFDVKD. The CDR3 is 13 residues long. The CDR3 is CATSAMMIDTQYF. CDR3 nucleotides: TGTGCCACCAGTGCCATGATGATAGATACGCAGTATTTT.

The V and J genes are TRBV7-6 and TRBJ2-7; TRBD2 matches at 7 bases. The CDR3 loop spans 11 amino acids. The junction had 2 bases not matched to a gene; V was cut back by 9 bases and J by 3 bases. CDR1 is SGHVS, CDR2 FNYEAQ, per germline. CDR3 bases: TGTGCCAGTGGGGAGGGCTACGAGCAGTACGTC. It encodes CASGEGYEQYV.